This paragraph covers one T cell receptor (beta chain) sequence. The sample comes from a study of OX40 agonist ivuxolimab in advanced cancers. Generated by immunoSEQ multiplex PCR, the TCRdb table keeps only in-frame clones and is missing some. Counted here are around 100,000 clones, roughly 89% occurring once; the ten biggest clones make up roughly 0.15%. Germline CDR1 MNHEY, CDR2 SVGAGI. Losses at the gene ends were 6 bases for V and 6 bases for J; bases not matched to a gene: 6. This CDR3 is 15 amino acids long. The receptor's source is an adult with an advanced solid tumor such as melanoma, head and neck, liver or kidney cancer. Sequenced material: CD4+ or CD8+ T cells sorted from blood, taken in a trial of the OX40 agonist ivuxolimab. The chain employs TRBV6-5 and TRBJ2-7; 15 positions agree with TRBD2. Here the CDR3 DNA reads TGTGCCAGCAGCGGACTAGCGGGAGGGCAAGGCGAGCAGTACTTC. Amino acid sequence: CASSGLAGGQGEQYF.